Below, 18 T cell receptor beta chains from the same sample are listed, as sequenced in a study of T cell responses to AZD1222 COVID-19 vaccine. Some clones are missing from TCRdb's copy, which holds only in-frame ones; the method was immunoSEQ multiplex PCR. The sample has roughly 170,000 clones, 90% seen once. The sequenced sample was peripheral blood, obtained on day 0 of AZD1222 vaccination. Every receptor here comes from an adult in good health.

This chain uses TRBV7-9 with TRBJ1-4; 9 bases align to TRBD1. J lost 8 bases, V lost 4 bases, and 5 bases had no gene match. There are 14 residues in the CDR3. The germline V gene encodes CDR1 SEHNR and CDR2 FQNEAQ (reference sequence). This CDR3 reads CASSWDREEEKLFF. CDR3 in DNA: TGTGCCAGCAGCTGGGACAGGGAAGAAGAAAAACTGTTTTTT. Variable domain in full (rest from reference TRBV7-9 and TRBJ1-4): DTGVSQNPRHKITKRGQNVTFRCDPISEHNRLYWYRQTLGQGPEFLTYFQNEAQLEKSRLLSDRFSAERPKGSFSTLEIQRTEQGDSAMYLCASSWDREEEKLFFGSGTQLSVL.

The chain uses TRBV29-1 and TRBJ2-5; 8 bases match TRBD2. The germline V gene encodes CDR1 SQVTM and CDR2 ANQGSEA. With 8 bases clipped from V and 5 bases from J, the junction kept 16 bases outside the gene matches. The CDR3 is 15 residues long. The CDR3 reads CSHPGASGGGETQYF. The CDR3 DNA follows: TGCAGCCATCCGGGGGCGAGCGGGGGAGGGGAGACCCAGTACTTC.

The chain employs TRBV4-1 and TRBJ1-4; D unclear. Trimming left V 4 bases short and J 2 bases short, with 8 bases between. This CDR3 spans 14 amino acids. Germline CDR1 and CDR2: MGHRA and YSYEKL. CDR3 residues: CASSLGGTNEKLFF. The CDR3 coding sequence is TGCGCCAGCAGCCTGGGAGGGACTAATGAAAAACTGTTTTTT.

The CDR3 protein is CASSQGLDTDTQYF. Written as DNA, the CDR3 is TGCGCCAGCAGCCAAGGACTTGACACAGATACGCAGTATTTT. The rearrangement links TRBV4-1 to TRBJ2-3; the D is unclear. V lost 1 base and J 2 bases, leaving 7 bases between the germline ends. Germline-derived CDR1 and CDR2 are MGHRA and YSYEKL. This CDR3 has 14 residues.

This chain links TRBV12-3 or TRBV12-4 with TRBJ1-2; D is ambiguous. The CDR3 is made up of 13 amino acids. V was pared by 4 bases and J by 8 bases, with 14 bases between. Here the CDR3 DNA reads TGTGCCAGCAGTTCGGCAGAGACTGGAGGCTACACCTTC. Translating gives CASSSAETGGYTF.

The chain links TRBV7-3 to TRBJ2-1; 10 bases fit TRBD1. The CDR3 spans 14 residues. The V gene end was trimmed by 4 bases and the J gene end by 7 bases; junction bases not matched to a gene: 4. The germline V gene has CDR1 SGHTA and CDR2 FQGTGA. The CDR3 bases are TGTGCCAGCAGCTCCCGGACAGGGGGGAATGAGCAGTTCTTC. Its protein product is CASSSRTGGNEQFF.

The chain links TRBV19 to TRBJ1-5; 10 bases agree with TRBD1. Germline V lookup: CDR1 LNHDA, CDR2 SQIVND (reference sequence). The V gene end was trimmed by 10 bases and the J gene end by 8 bases; junction bases not matched to a gene: 8. CDR3 length equals 13 residues. The CDR3 loop reads CATRQGAIEPQHF. In DNA, the CDR3 is TGTGCCACCAGACAGGGGGCAATCGAGCCCCAGCATTTT.

CDR3: CASSQDREGGYTF. The CDR3 DNA reads TGTGCCAGCAGCCAGGACAGGGAGGGTGGCTACACCTTC. The genes are TRBV5-4 and TRBJ1-2; the match to TRBD1 covers 8 bases. The CDR3 loop spans 13 amino acids. V was pared by 4 bases and J by 7 bases, with 6 bases of the junction left unmatched. Germline-derived CDR1 and CDR2 are SGHNT and YYREEE (reference sequence).

J is TRBJ2-3 and V is TRBV4-2; 9 nucleotides align to TRBD2. In germline, CDR1 is LGHNA, CDR2 YNFKEQ. The CDR3 has 19 amino acids. V was clipped by 1 base and J by 2 bases; unmatched bases: 13. The CDR3 nucleotides are TGTGCCAGCAGCCAAGGGACTCCTCTAGCGGGGAGGTACACAGATACGCAGTATTTT. Residues: CASSQGTPLAGRYTDTQYF.

The chain links TRBV9 to TRBJ2-5; unclear D gene. Germline lookup yields CDR1 SGDLS and CDR2 YYNGEE. With 0 bases removed from V and 2 bases from J, the gap between germline ends came to 11 bases. This CDR3 comprises 15 residues. CDR3 protein: CASSVGLGKQETQYF. CDR3 bases: TGTGCCAGCAGCGTAGGATTGGGAAAACAAGAGACCCAGTACTTC.

The chain employs TRBV19 and TRBJ2-2; D gene ambiguous. The CDR3 is 16 amino acids. The V end was cut by 7 bases, the J end by 1 base, with 16 bases between. Germline CDR1 LNHDA, CDR2 SQIVND (reference sequence). CDR3 sequence: CASKPVHSMNTGELFF. CDR3 nucleotides: TGTGCCAGTAAGCCCGTACATTCGATGAACACCGGGGAGCTGTTTTTT.

The chain carries TRBV9 and TRBJ1-1; 9 bases map to TRBD1. The germline gives CDR1 SGDLS, CDR2 YYNGEE. V shed 0 bases, J shed 6 bases, and the junction held 3 bases outside the gene matches. This CDR3 contains 14 residues. The CDR3 here is CASSVEQGASEAFF. The CDR3 nucleotides are TGTGCCAGCAGCGTAGAACAGGGGGCTTCTGAAGCTTTCTTT.

The V gene is TRBV5-8, the J gene TRBJ1-1; D gene ambiguous. Trimming removed 0 bases at V and 2 bases at J, with 11 bases between. CDR1 is SGHTS and CDR2 is YDEGEE in the germline V gene. The CDR3 is 15 residues long. The CDR3 sequence is CASSLGVGTNTEAFF. CDR3 bases: TGTGCCAGCAGCTTGGGTGTGGGAACTAACACTGAAGCTTTCTTT.

V gene TRBV5-4 combines with J gene TRBJ1-5; D is unclear. The CDR3 is 13 residues long. The germline gives CDR1 SGHNT, CDR2 YYREEE (reference sequence). The germline V and J ends were trimmed by 5 bases and 7 bases, with 13 bases remaining between them. The CDR3 DNA is TGTGCCAGCAGTTTAGACATCTCGCAGCCCCAGCATTTT. It is translated as CASSLDISQPQHF.

This clone has a single count. The chain joins TRBV11-2 to TRBJ2-2; D is unresolved. Germline CDR1 reads SGHAT; CDR2 reads FQNNGV. V shed 5 bases and J shed 4 bases, with 11 bases lying between them. The CDR3 is made up of 14 amino acids. The CDR3 spells CASSALAGTGELFF. The CDR3 region has the DNA TGTGCCAGCAGCGCTTTAGCCGGCACCGGGGAGCTGTTTTTT.

V usage is TRBV6-1 and J usage is TRBJ1-1; D gene unclear. Per the germline V gene, CDR1 is MNHNS and CDR2 is SASEGT. This CDR3 spans 13 amino acids. V lost 3 bases to trimming and J lost 4 bases, with 9 bases between them. The chain's CDR3 is CASSERVITEAFF. The DNA of the CDR3 is TGTGCCAGCAGTGAGAGGGTTATCACTGAAGCTTTCTTT.

This clone was observed a single time. This chain uses TRBV3-1 (or the pseudogene TRBV3-2) with TRBJ2-1, with 11 bases matching TRBD2. The junction had 7 bases not matched to a gene; V was cut back by 0 bases and J by 3 bases. This CDR3 contains 18 residues. Germline lookup yields CDR1 LGHDT and CDR2 YNNKEL (reference sequence). As DNA, the CDR3 is TGTGCCAGCAGCCAAGATGGTCTAGCGGGGGGTCTCTACAATGAGCAGTTCTTC. Its protein product is CASSQDGLAGGLYNEQFF.

Notes on this clone: Other DNA sequences within the sample encode an identical CDR3. V is TRBV6-4 and J is TRBJ2-1; 9 nucleotides align to TRBD2. This CDR3 has 16 residues. CDR1 MRHNA and CDR2 SNTAGT come from the germline V gene. The trim removed 4 bases at V and 8 bases at J, leaving 12 bases unmatched. CDR3 in amino acids: CASSGGAAGGDDEQFF. CDR3 DNA: TGTGCCAGCAGTGGGGGCGCGGCGGGGGGGGACGATGAGCAGTTCTTC.